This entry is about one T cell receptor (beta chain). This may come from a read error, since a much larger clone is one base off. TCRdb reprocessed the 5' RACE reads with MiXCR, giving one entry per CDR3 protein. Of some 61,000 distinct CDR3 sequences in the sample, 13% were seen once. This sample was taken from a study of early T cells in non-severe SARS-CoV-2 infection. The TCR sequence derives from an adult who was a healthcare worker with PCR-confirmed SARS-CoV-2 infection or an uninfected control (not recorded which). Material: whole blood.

The CDR3 bases are TGCAGTACTAGAGATCCCTTCACACAGGCAGATACGCAGTATTTT. The encoded protein is CSTRDPFTQADTQYF. The chain uses TRBV20-1 and TRBJ2-3; D may be TRBD1 or TRBD2 (5 bases each). The V gene's germline CDR1 is DFQATT and CDR2 SNEGSKA (reference sequence). This CDR3 spans 15 amino acids.